This paragraph covers one TCR beta chain sequence. There is no known antigen for this receptor. The record has no base qualities; no much larger clone is one base away. As encoded in the germline V gene, CDR1 is SGHVS while CDR2 is FQNEAQ. Taken from cysteine to phenylalanine, the CDR3 has 14 residues. Of the read, only the CDR3 DNA is kept; its 42 bases are in frame from base 1. For this chain, trimming is 1 base at the V end and 4 bases at the J end, and the number of junction bases without a gene match is 2. The immunoSEQ Assay, a bias-controlled multiplex PCR, was used to amplify TCRbeta CDR3 regions from genomic DNA. As for how the authors treated the data: The number of nucleated cells in each sample was estimated from the amplification of reference gene primers within the assay. To quantify the absolute abundance of each unique TCRbeta CDR3 rearrangement, sequence reads were collapsed and filtered. For each sample, productive Simpson clonality was calculated as the square root of Simpson's diversity index over productive rearrangements. In its TCRdb copy, this immuneACCESS table keeps in-frame sequences only and misses some clones. Where compared with another copy, unresolved V genes explain less than half of these, and the others have no known cause. V, J and clone size are taken as reported in that table, and D and trimming were inferred from the DNA itself. The sample table contains some 250,000 clones; only one count was recorded for 83% of them. The ten top clones hold approximately 9% of the sample.

This entry belongs to a study of blood T cell repertoires in COVID-19 (dated by TCRdb to 2018 to 2020). At the level of the whole study: Samples from collaborators originated in the United States, Italy and Spain and spanned both the acute and convalescent phases of COVID-19. The material from the prospective study consisted of cDNA or gDNA derived from T cells, B-cell-depleted T cells, or PBMCs. The dataset comprised deeply sampled blood TCRbeta repertoires from subjects exposed to, actively infected with, or recovered from COVID-19. The repertoires were released in a freely available public database meant as a resource for research on the immune response to SARS-CoV-2. The samples were drawn from the first 160 participants of the ongoing ImmuneRACE study and from about 1,200 subjects provided by 6 global collaborators. Nearly every sample came with metadata listing a de-identified subject ID, COVID-19 status, age in years and sex. Where HLA class I and class II types were available, the types were taken from metadata supplied by the sample provider, not from assay-based typing.

Collaborating institutions collected whole blood in K2EDTA tubes following their own protocols. For TCRbeta analysis, collaborators shipped samples in one of three forms: frozen whole blood, isolated PBMCs, or DNA extracted from either of those sample types. What the research found in general, with its limitations: The quantity of clinical and demographic metadata differed by source and by participant and was supplied without curation.

The sequenced sample consisted of peripheral blood. The clonotype was recovered from a man aged 35-49 years with active or convalescent COVID-19. This sequence uses TRBV7-8 and TRBJ2-3, with 7 middle bases fitting TRBD2. The CDR3 amino acid sequence is: CASSLGLAADTQYF. The DNA sequence is given as TGTGCCAGCAGCTTAGGGCTAGCGGCAGATACGCAGTATTTT. Supplemented by the reference TRBV7-8 and TRBJ2-3 proteins around the CDR3, the complete variable domain is GAGVSQSPRYKVAKRGQDVALRCDPISGHVSLFWYQQALGQGPEFLTYFQNEAQLDKSGLPSDRFFAERPEGSVSTLKIQRTQQEDSAVYLCASSLGLAADTQYFGPGTRLTVL.